This TCR beta chain was recovered during a study of vaccination effects on CD4 cells after COVID-19 (dated by TCRdb to between 2022 and 2023). Turning to the overall study: In the ViraFEST assay, PBMC were stimulated with viral peptide pools, and antigen-specific CD4+ T cell clonotypes were then identified by expansion using TCR sequencing. Participants received two doses of either the BNT162b2 or the mRNA-1273 mRNA SARS-CoV-2 vaccine. Approximately 2 million PBMC per well were cultured with 10 ug/ml peptides in IMDM containing approximately 4.5% human AB serum, approximately 10 IU/ml IL-2 and gentamicin. SARS-CoV-2 spike-specific CD4+ TCR repertoires were compared before and after mRNA vaccination in COVID-19 convalescent patients and in infection-naive vaccine recipients. Altogether, some 10 COVID-19 convalescent patients and several SARS-CoV-2-naive healthy vaccine recipients made up the full study. In the study, cultures from other donors were sequenced using the Oncomine TCR Beta short-read assay on an Illumina iSeq 100. Results and caveats for the whole study, not just this receptor: The study was limited by a small number of convalescent patients and lacked early post-infection timepoints. In healthy vaccine recipients, vaccine-induced clones were almost all SARS-CoV-2 mono-reactive, with only 1 of 255 cross-reactive with common cold coronaviruses. Marked clonal contraction was observed in both infection-induced and vaccine-induced clones at late post-vaccination timepoints, consistent with waning T cell responses.

After more than nine days of culture, CD4+ T cells were isolated with the EasySep CD4+ T cell isolation kit. Healthy vaccine recipients had no prior SARS-CoV-2 infection, confirmed by negative nucleocapsid antibodies before and after vaccination. On days 3 and 7, half of the culture medium was replaced with fresh IL-2-containing medium. Each peptide stimulation condition was cultured in triplicate wells unless otherwise noted. Using Ficoll-Paque Plus gradient centrifugation, PBMC were separated from whole blood and then either used fresh or cryopreserved at -140C. The QIAamp micro DNA kit was used to extract genomic DNA from the cultured CD4+ T cells. Taken from the germline V gene, the CDR1 and CDR2 loops are MNHNS and SASEGT. From cysteine to phenylalanine, the CDR3 is 13 amino acids long. This entry keeps only the CDR3 DNA: 39 bases, framed from base 1. V is clipped by 3 bases and J by 4 bases, and the sequence between their germline boundaries is 9 bases long.

This clone was seen a few times. Its cognate antigen has yet to be identified. No much larger clonotype is one base removed from it; base qualities were not supplied. The library came from the immunoSEQ multiplex PCR assay. TCR beta CDR3 sequencing was performed on DNA from the cultured, isolated CD4+ T cells. Turning to the authors' computational methods: Non-productive TCR sequences were removed, reads were trimmed to the CDR3 region, and CDR3s of at least 7 amino acids were retained. Antigen-specific clonotypes were identified with the MANAFEST web app by comparing expansion in peptide wells against reference cultures. To count as positive, a clone had to show expansion at FDR<0.05 compared with the reference and with all other wells, an odds ratio above 5, and a frequency above 0.1% in two replicate wells. Clonotypes significantly expanded in SARS-CoV-2 spike wells and in at least one common cold coronavirus spike condition were defined as cross-reactive. CDR3 similarity was assessed by Levenshtein distance using the stringdist R package, and unrooted trees were constructed with ape in R 3.6.1. Here the immuneACCESS table is served through TCRdb, limited to in-frame sequences with V and J called. Missing clones are a known gap in these copies; in checked studies unresolved V genes cover under half, and the rest lacks a known reason. The V and J calls and clone size come from that table; D and trimming were worked out from the DNA. The sample includes about 25,000 clones, with roughly 75% observed a single time. The ten most abundant clones make up about 11% of the sample.

This material consisted of CD4+ T cells from PBMCs cultured without peptide, taken before COVID-19 vaccination. The clonotype was recovered from a human donor who received a COVID-19 vaccine. The rearranged chain carries TRBV6-1 and TRBJ1-2; TRBD1 is perhaps the D gene, given 6 matching bases. The DNA sequence follows: TGTGCCAGCAGTGACGGGGGCGGCTATGGCTACACCTTC. Its translation is CASSDGGGYGYTF.